One and the same sample provided the 14 T cell receptor beta chains below, sequenced in a study of identical twins. MiXCR, applied by TCRdb to the 5' RACE reads, yields one record per CDR3 protein. The repertoire holds under 300,000 distinct CDR3 sequences, with about 8.5% as singletons. These same data were also listed under a study on yellow fever vaccine responses in identical twins.

Sequencing used CD8+ T cells sorted from blood. These receptors were obtained from a woman aged 18 to 35 in good health.

In this sample, this clonotype turned up a few times. This rearrangement joins TRBV5-1 to TRBJ1-2, with TRBD1 identical over 7 bases. V was pared by 4 bases and J by 3 bases, with 9 bases of the junction left unmatched. The CDR3 consists of 15 residues. In germline, CDR1 is SGHRS, CDR2 YFSETQ. CDR3: CASSQEGAWDYGYTF. The CDR3 DNA sequence: TGCGCCAGCAGCCAGGAGGGGGCGTGGGACTATGGCTACACCTTC.

This clonotype has just a few counts. V is TRBV5-1 and J is TRBJ2-4, with 11 bases aligning to TRBD2. The CDR3 covers 21 residues. J gave up 0 bases and V 0 bases, and 14 bases lay outside the gene matches. Looked up from germline, CDR1 is SGHRS and CDR2 is YFSETQ. In nucleotides, the CDR3 is TGCGCCAGCAGCTTGGGGAGAGAGGGACTAGCGGAGCTGGAAGCCAAAAACATTCAGTACTTC. Protein: CASSLGREGLAELEAKNIQYF. Full variable domain (outside the CDR3, taken from reference TRBV5-1 and TRBJ2-4): KAGVTQTPRYLIKTRGQQVTLSCSPISGHRSVSWYQQTPGQGLQFLFEYFSETQRNKGNFPGRFSGRQFSNSRSEMNVSTLELGDSALYLCASSLGREGLAELEAKNIQYFGAGTRLSVL.

This clonotype has just a few counts. The chain employs TRBV5-6 and TRBJ2-3; TRBD2 agrees at 7 bases. V dropped 5 bases and J dropped 5; count of bases not matched to a gene: 5. CDR1 SGHDT and CDR2 YYEEEE come from the germline V gene. The CDR3 consists of 13 residues. The CDR3 nucleotides are TGTGCCAGCAGGGGGCGGGAGAAAGATACGCAGTATTTT. Its protein is CASRGREKDTQYF.

This clonotype came up many times. The chain employs TRBV4-3 and TRBJ2-7; no firm D call. Germline CDR1 LGHNA, CDR2 YSLEER. V was cut by 5 bases and J by 4 bases, with 15 bases left in between. The CDR3 loop spans 14 amino acids. The chain's CDR3 is CASSMTRATYEQYF. The CDR3 DNA follows: TGCGCCAGCAGCATGACCCGGGCAACTTACGAGCAGTACTTC.

In its sample, this clonotype was seen many times. The rearrangement joins TRBV7-9 to TRBJ2-3, with a possible D match to TRBD2 (6 bases). The V gene's germline CDR1 is SEHNR and CDR2 FQNEAQ (reference sequence). The CDR3 covers 17 residues. V was cut by 4 bases and J by 2 bases, with 19 bases left in between. Here the CDR3 reads CASSSAPRETNTDTQYF. For the CDR3, the DNA is TGTGCCAGCAGCTCCGCCCCACGGGAGACCAACACAGATACGCAGTATTTT. Looking up the rest from reference TRBV7-9 and TRBJ2-3 gives the full variable domain: DTGVSQNPRHKITKRGQNVTFRCDPISEHNRLYWYRQTLGQGPEFLTYFQNEAQLEKSRLLSDRFSAERPKGSFSTLEIQRTEQGDSAMYLCASSSAPRETNTDTQYFGPGTRLTVL.

The J gene is TRBJ1-5, the V gene TRBV2; D gene unclear. The CDR3 runs 12 residues. The V end lost 1 base, the J end lost 10 bases, and 8 bases lay between the germline ends. In germline, CDR1 is SNHLY, CDR2 FYNNEI. The CDR3, as DNA: TGTGCCAGCAGTGAAGGTGGCGAACCCCAGCATTTT. It encodes CASSEGGEPQHF. Full variable domain (rest looked up from reference TRBV2 and TRBJ1-5): EPEVTQTPSHQVTQMGQEVILRCVPISNHLYFYWYRQILGQKVEFLVSFYNNEISEKSEIFDDQFSVERPDGSNFTLKIRSTKLEDSAMYFCASSEGGEPQHFGDGTRLSIL.

CDR3 loop: CASSLGAWGNTEAFF. CDR3 DNA sequence: TGTGCCAGCAGCTTGGGGGCTTGGGGGAACACTGAAGCTTTCTTT. J is TRBJ1-1 and V is TRBV9; D might be TRBD1 (6 bases). V dropped 4 bases and J dropped 1 base, with 14 bases sitting between them. Germline assignment: CDR1 SGDLS and CDR2 YYNGEE. The CDR3 has 15 amino acids.

This clonotype came up many times. The chain uses TRBV20-1 and TRBJ2-7; weak D call: TRBD1 (5 bases). Germline assignment: CDR1 DFQATT and CDR2 SNEGSKA (reference sequence). CDR3 size: 13 residues. Trimming removed 2 bases at V and 1 base at J, with 9 bases between. This CDR3 is CSARSGSSYEQYF. Here the CDR3 DNA reads TGCAGTGCTAGATCAGGGTCATCCTACGAGCAGTACTTC.

The chain is built from TRBV29-1 and TRBJ1-1; 8 nucleotides match TRBD1. The CDR3 loop spans 13 amino acids. CDR1 is SQVTM and CDR2 is ANQGSEA in the germline V gene. With V trimmed by 4 bases and J by 2 bases, 3 bases remained unmatched. CDR3 sequence (DNA): TGCAGCGTTGGGGGGACAGGTAACACTGAAGCTTTCTTT. The encoded protein is CSVGGTGNTEAFF.

This clonotype was counted a few times. The chain couples TRBV7-9 to TRBJ2-7; D may be TRBD1 (5 bases). V was clipped by 4 bases and J by 2 bases, with 18 bases between them. Germline V gene lookup returns CDR1 SEHNR and CDR2 FQNEAQ (reference sequence). This CDR3 spans 16 amino acids. The CDR3: CASSSKNRFLPYEQYF. The CDR3 DNA sequence: TGTGCCAGCAGCTCGAAGAACAGGTTCTTACCCTACGAGCAGTACTTC. The full variable domain, its missing parts supplied by reference TRBV7-9 and TRBJ2-7, is DTGVSQNPRHKITKRGQNVTFRCDPISEHNRLYWYRQTLGQGPEFLTYFQNEAQLEKSRLLSDRFSAERPKGSFSTLEIQRTEQGDSAMYLCASSSKNRFLPYEQYFGPGTRLTVT.

This clonotype has a count of ten or more. The rearrangement joins TRBV20-1 to TRBJ2-7; D might be TRBD2 (6 bases). V lost 0 bases, J lost 6 bases, and 15 bases lay in between. There are 14 residues in the CDR3. Germline CDR1 DFQATT, CDR2 SNEGSKA (reference sequence). The CDR3 is CSARDLGGKGEQYF. The DNA of the CDR3 is TGCAGTGCTAGAGATCTAGGCGGGAAGGGCGAGCAGTACTTC.

The chain has TRBV4-1 and TRBJ2-7, with D unclear. This CDR3 has 14 amino acids. CDR1 is MGHRA, CDR2 YSYEKL, per germline. Trimming pared 1 base from V and 1 base from J, leaving 8 bases between. The CDR3 DNA reads TGCGCCAGCAGCCAAGGCCCTAGGTCCTACGAGCAGTACTTC. This codes for CASSQGPRSYEQYF.

The chain couples TRBV19 to TRBJ2-1; TRBD2 matches at 10 bases. Trimming removed 4 bases from V and 3 bases from J; junction bases left unmatched: 0. Per the germline V gene, CDR1 is LNHDA and CDR2 is SQIVND (reference sequence). This CDR3 contains 14 residues. This CDR3 reads CASSTSGGYNEQFF. The CDR3 bases are TGTGCCAGTAGTACTAGCGGGGGCTACAATGAGCAGTTCTTC.

In its sample, this clonotype was seen many times. This sequence joins TRBV2 and TRBJ2-1, with D possibly TRBD2 on 5 matching bases. Trimming stripped 10 bases from V and 2 bases from J, with 18 bases between. The germline V gene encodes CDR1 SNHLY and CDR2 FYNNEI. This CDR3 is built from 15 residues. CDR3 DNA: TGTGCCACCCTCGGGGAACAACAGACCTACAATGAGCAGTTCTTC. It is translated as CATLGEQQTYNEQFF.